This entry is about one TCR beta chain. This sample is drawn from a study of cytomegalovirus exposure and HLA in healthy donors. Amplification used 60 Vbeta primers and 13 Jbeta primers. Method: immunoSEQ multiplex PCR; TCRdb's copy keeps in-frame clones and lacks some. The sample table includes some 70,000 clones. The CDR3 spans 16 residues. In germline, CDR1 is LNHDA, CDR2 SQIVND (reference sequence). V was clipped by 2 bases and J by 0 bases; unmatched bases: 5. The chain employs TRBV19 and TRBJ2-5, with 8 bases aligning to TRBD1. Material: PBMCs. This receptor was taken from a man between 40 and 49 years old in good health and CMV-seronegative. The CDR3 reads CASSIRTGRNQETQYF. In nucleotides, the CDR3 is TGTGCCAGTAGTATACGGACAGGGCGAAACCAAGAGACCCAGTACTTC. Complete variable domain (other parts from reference TRBV19 and TRBJ2-5): DGGITQSPKYLFRKEGQNVTLSCEQNLNHDAMYWYRQDPGQGLRLIYYSQIVNDFQKGDIAEGYSVSREKKESFPLTVTSAQKNPTAFYLCASSIRTGRNQETQYFGPGTRLLVL.